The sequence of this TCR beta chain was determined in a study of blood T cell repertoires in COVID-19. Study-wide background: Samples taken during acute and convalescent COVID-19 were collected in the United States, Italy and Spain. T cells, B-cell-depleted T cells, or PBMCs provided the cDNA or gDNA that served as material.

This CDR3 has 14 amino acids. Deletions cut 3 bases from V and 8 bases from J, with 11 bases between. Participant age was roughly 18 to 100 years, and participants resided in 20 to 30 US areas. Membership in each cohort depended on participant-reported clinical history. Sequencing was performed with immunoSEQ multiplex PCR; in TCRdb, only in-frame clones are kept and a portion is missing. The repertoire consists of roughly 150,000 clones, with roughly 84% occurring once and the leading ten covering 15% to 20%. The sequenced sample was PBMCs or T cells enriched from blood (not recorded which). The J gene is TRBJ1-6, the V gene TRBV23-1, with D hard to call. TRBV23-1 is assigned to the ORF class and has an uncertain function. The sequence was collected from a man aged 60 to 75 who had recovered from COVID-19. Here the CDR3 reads CASSQDGRDSPLHF. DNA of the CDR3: TGCGCCAGCAGTCAGGATGGGCGCGATTCACCCCTCCACTTT.